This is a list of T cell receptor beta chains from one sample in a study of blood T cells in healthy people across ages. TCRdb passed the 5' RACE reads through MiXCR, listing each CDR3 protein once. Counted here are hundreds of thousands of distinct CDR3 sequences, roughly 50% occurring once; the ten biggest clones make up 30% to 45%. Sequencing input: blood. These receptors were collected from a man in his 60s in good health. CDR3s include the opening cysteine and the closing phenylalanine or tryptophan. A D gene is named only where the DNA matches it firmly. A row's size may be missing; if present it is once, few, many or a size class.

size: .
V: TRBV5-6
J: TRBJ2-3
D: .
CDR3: CASSPIQADTQYF
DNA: TGTGCCAGCAGCCCCATACAGGCAGATACGCAGTATTTT

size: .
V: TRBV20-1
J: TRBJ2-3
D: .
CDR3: CSARDQAADTQYF
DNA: TGCAGTGCTAGAGATCAGGCAGCAGATACGCAGTATTTT

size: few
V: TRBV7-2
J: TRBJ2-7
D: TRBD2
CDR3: CASSLGVIGPSGGAYEQYF
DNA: TGTGCCAGCAGCTTAGGGGTGATCGGTCCTAGCGGGGGGGCCTACGAGCAGTACTTC

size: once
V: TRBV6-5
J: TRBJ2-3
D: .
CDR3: CASSYEFSTDTQYF
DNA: TGTGCCAGCAGTTATGAGTTTAGCACAGATACGCAGTATTTT

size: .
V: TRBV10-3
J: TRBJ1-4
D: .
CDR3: CAISERSGGEKLFF
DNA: TGTGCCATCAGTGAACGGTCGGGAGGGGAAAAACTGTTTTTT

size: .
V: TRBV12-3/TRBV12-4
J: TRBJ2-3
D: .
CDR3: CASSSGTETINTQYF
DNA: TGTGCCAGCAGCTCCGGGACGGAGACGATTAATACGCAGTATTTT

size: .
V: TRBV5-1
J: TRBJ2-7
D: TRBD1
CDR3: CASSRNRGNSYEQYF
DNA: TGCGCCAGCAGCAGGAACAGGGGAAACTCCTACGAGCAGTACTTC

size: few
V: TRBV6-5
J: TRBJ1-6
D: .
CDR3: CASSYSSDYNSPLHF
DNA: TGTGCCAGCAGTTACTCTTCGGACTATAATTCACCCCTCCACTTT

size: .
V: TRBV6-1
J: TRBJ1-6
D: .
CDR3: CASSEVGPLHF
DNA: TGTGCCAGCAGTGAAGTAGGACCCCTCCACTTT

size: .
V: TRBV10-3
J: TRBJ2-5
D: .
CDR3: CATGAGQRETQYF
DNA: TGTGCCACCGGCGCGGGGCAGAGAGAGACCCAGTACTTC

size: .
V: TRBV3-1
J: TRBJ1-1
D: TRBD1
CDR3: CASSIIPGQGMAEAFF
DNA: TGTGCCAGCAGCATTATACCGGGACAGGGGATGGCTGAAGCTTTCTTT

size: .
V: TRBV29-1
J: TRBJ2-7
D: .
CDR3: CSVVSDEQYF
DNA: TGCAGCGTTGTTTCCGACGAGCAGTACTTC

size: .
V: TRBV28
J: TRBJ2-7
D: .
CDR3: CASRAGLYEQYF
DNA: TGTGCCAGCAGGGCGGGTCTCTACGAGCAGTACTTC

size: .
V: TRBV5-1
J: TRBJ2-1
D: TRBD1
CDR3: CASSSQGAYNEQFF
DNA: TGCGCCAGCAGCTCACAGGGGGCTTACAATGAGCAGTTCTTC

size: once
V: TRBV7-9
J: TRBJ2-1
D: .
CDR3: CASSPSGDRSYNEQFF
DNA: TGTGCCAGCAGCCCGTCCGGGGACCGTTCCTACAATGAGCAGTTCTTC

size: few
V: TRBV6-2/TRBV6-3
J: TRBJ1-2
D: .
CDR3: CASSYGQGLNGYTF
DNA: TGTGCCAGCAGTTACGGGCAGGGACTCAATGGCTACACCTTC

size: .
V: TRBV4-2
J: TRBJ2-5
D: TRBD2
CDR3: CASGQMTSGEETQYF
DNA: TGTGCCAGCGGCCAAATGACTAGCGGGGAAGAGACCCAGTACTTC

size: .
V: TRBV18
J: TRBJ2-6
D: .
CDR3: CASSPPGRPGANVLTF
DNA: TGTGCCAGCTCACCACCTGGTAGGCCTGGGGCCAACGTCCTGACTTTC

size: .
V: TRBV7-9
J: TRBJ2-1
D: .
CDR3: CASSLGSGDWNEQFF
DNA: TGTGCCAGCAGCTTAGGATCGGGGGATTGGAATGAGCAGTTCTTC

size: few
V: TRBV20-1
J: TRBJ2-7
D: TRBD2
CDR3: CSASRSGGVYEQYF
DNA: TGCAGTGCTAGCCGATCGGGGGGGGTATACGAGCAGTACTTC

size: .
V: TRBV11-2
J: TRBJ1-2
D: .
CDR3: CASSLLRISNYGYTF
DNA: TGTGCCAGCAGCTTACTAAGGATATCTAACTATGGCTACACCTTC

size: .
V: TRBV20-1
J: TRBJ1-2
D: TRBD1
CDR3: CSAPEGTGYGYTF
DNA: TGCAGTGCTCCAGAAGGGACAGGGTATGGCTACACCTTC

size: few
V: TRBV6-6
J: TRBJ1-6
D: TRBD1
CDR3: CASRQGADNSPLHF
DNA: TGTGCCAGCAGACAGGGGGCTGATAATTCACCCCTCCACTTT

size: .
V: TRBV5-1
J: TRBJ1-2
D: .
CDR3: CASSPEGGYYGYTF
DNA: TGCGCCAGCAGCCCGGAGGGGGGATACTATGGCTACACCTTC

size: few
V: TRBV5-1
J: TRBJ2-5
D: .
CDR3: CASSLLGLQRETQYF
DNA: TGCGCCAGCAGCTTGCTCGGGTTACAACGGGAGACCCAGTACTTC

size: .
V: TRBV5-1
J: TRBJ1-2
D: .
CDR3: CASRGRVSVDYGYTF
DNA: TGCGCCAGCAGGGGCAGGGTTTCGGTGGACTATGGCTACACCTTC

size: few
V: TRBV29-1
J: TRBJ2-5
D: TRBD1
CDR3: CSVAPTGGAETQYF
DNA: TGCAGCGTTGCCCCGACAGGGGGCGCTGAGACCCAGTACTTC

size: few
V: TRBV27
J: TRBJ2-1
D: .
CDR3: CASSLSGGGAYNEQFF
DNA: TGTGCCAGCAGTTTATCCGGCGGGGGCGCCTACAATGAGCAGTTCTTC

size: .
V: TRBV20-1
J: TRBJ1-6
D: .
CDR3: CSAGDQKDSHSPLHF
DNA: TGCAGTGCTGGAGATCAAAAGGATTCGCATTCACCCCTCCACTTT